The 24 T cell receptor beta chains below come from one sample, sequenced in a study of blood T cells in healthy people across ages. Next came a second PCR, run for about 7 to 12 cycles, which used a sample-barcoded 5' primer along with a J-beta primer mix. TCRdb recomputed calls from the 5' RACE reads with MiXCR, one row per CDR3 protein. The table has around 850,000 distinct CDR3 sequences, 30% to 45% seen once. Sequencing was carried out using blood. Receptors originate from a man aged 18 to 30 in good health.

This clonotype was detected only once. One end of the junction varies from germline; a read error may be responsible. J is TRBJ1-6 and V is TRBV6-6; D unclear. There are 15 residues in the CDR3. The germline V gene has CDR1 MNHNY and CDR2 SVGAGI (reference sequence). Here the CDR3 DNA reads TGTGCCAGCAGTTACTCGAAGGCAGGAGATTCACCCCCCCACTTT. It is translated as CASSYSKAGDSPPHF.

The chain joins TRBV20-1 to TRBJ2-1, with D maybe TRBD2 (5 bases). Germline CDR1 DFQATT, CDR2 SNEGSKA (reference sequence). This CDR3 is built from 16 residues. Trimming left V 6 bases short and J 5 bases short, with 23 bases between. CDR3: CSAPQSLAGDHNEQFF. CDR3 nucleotides: TGCAGTGCCCCACAATCGCTGGCGGGTGATCACAATGAGCAGTTCTTC.

This clonotype showed up many times. The V call is TRBV6-5, the J call TRBJ1-2; TRBD1 matches 7 bases. Germline V CDR1 and CDR2: MNHEY, SVGAGI. The CDR3 length is 15 residues. After removal of 6 bases from V and 6 bases from J, the junction contained 13 bases not matched to a gene. The CDR3 reads CASRTIDRARDGYTF. CDR3 in DNA: TGTGCCAGCAGAACTATAGACAGGGCCCGGGATGGCTACACCTTC.

Comments on this clonotype: This may be a read error: a much more frequent sequence differs by one nucleotide. V usage is TRBV29-1 and J usage is TRBJ1-1; perhaps TRBD1 as D (5 bases). The CDR3 has 13 amino acids. Germline values: CDR1 SQVTM, CDR2 ANQGSEA. CDR3 region: CSVEGRMNTKAFF. In nucleotides, the CDR3 is TGCAGCGTTGAGGGACGGATGAACACTAAAGCTTTCTTT.

With respect to this clonotype: A clone one base away is much larger, so this may be a read error. The V gene is TRBV20-1, the J gene TRBJ2-3; no firm D call. In germline, CDR1 is DFQATT, CDR2 SNEGSKA (reference sequence). Deletions cut 5 bases from V and 0 bases from J, with 15 bases between. There are 15 residues in the CDR3. The CDR3 DNA reads as TGCAGTGCTGCCCCCGCGCGCCGAAGCACAGATACGCAGTATTTT. Translated: CSAAPARRSTDTQYF.

This clonotype was detected ten times or more. The chain has TRBV27 and TRBJ2-7; D is perhaps TRBD2 (6 bases). The CDR3 has 13 residues. Germline V gene lookup returns CDR1 MNHEY and CDR2 SMNVEV (reference sequence). Deletions cut 8 bases from V and 0 bases from J, with 11 bases between. The CDR3 sequence is CASAGLSSYEQYF. DNA of the CDR3: TGTGCCAGCGCGGGACTCAGCTCCTACGAGCAGTACTTC.

Only a few counts were recorded for this clonotype. The chain recombines TRBV6-5 with TRBJ2-7; D gene uncertain. The CDR3 covers 11 residues. CDR1 and CDR2 from the germline V gene are MNHEY and SVGAGI. Trimming took 4 bases from V and 11 from J, leaving 12 bases between them. The CDR3 is CASSSQVREYF. The CDR3 DNA reads TGTGCCAGCAGTTCGCAGGTTAGGGAGTACTTC.

Comment on this clonotype: A much bigger clone sits one base away, suggesting this may be a read error. The chain recombines TRBV25-1 with TRBJ2-3; 8 nucleotides line up with TRBD1. The trim removed 0 bases at V and 3 bases at J, leaving 5 bases unmatched. This CDR3 comprises 16 residues. Germline CDR1 reads MGHDK; CDR2 reads SYGVNS. The CDR3 loop is CASSEYWQGATDTQYF. The CDR3 DNA reads TGTGCCAGCAGTGAATACTGGCAGGGGGCTACAGATACGCAGTATTTT.

The rearrangement joins TRBV7-2 to TRBJ1-5, with TRBD1 matching 8 bases. Trimming removed 2 bases from V and 6 bases from J; junction bases left unmatched: 12. From germline, CDR1 is SGHTA and CDR2 FQGNSA. The CDR3 sequence is 17 residues long. The CDR3 reads CASSLSATTGAGQPQHF. The CDR3 nucleotides are TGTGCCAGCAGCTTATCGGCGACGACAGGGGCGGGTCAGCCCCAGCATTTT. The full variable domain, with the rest looked up from reference TRBV7-2 and TRBJ1-5, is GAGVSQSPSNKVTEKGKDVELRCDPISGHTALYWYRQSLGQGLEFLIYFQGNSAPDKSGLPSDRFSAERTGGSVSTLTIQRTQQEDSAVYLCASSLSATTGAGQPQHFGDGTRLSIL.

V and J are TRBV10-3 and TRBJ2-1; tentatively, D is TRBD2 (5 bases). V was clipped by 3 bases and J by 10 bases, with 22 bases between them. The CDR3 covers 16 residues. CDR1 ENHRY and CDR2 SYGVKD come from the germline V gene. CDR3 bases: TGTGCCATCAGTGATTCCCGGGAAAGGTCCCTCTACGAGCAGTTCTTC. This gives the protein CAISDSRERSLYEQFF.

A few counts support this clonotype. The chain links TRBV5-1 to TRBJ1-1; weak D call: TRBD1 (5 bases). The CDR3 length is 12 residues. V was clipped by 6 bases and J by 3 bases, with 9 bases between them. Germline lookup yields CDR1 SGHRS and CDR2 YFSETQ. This CDR3 reads CASTAQDTEAFF. The CDR3 DNA reads TGCGCCAGCACCGCACAGGACACTGAAGCTTTCTTT.

This clonotype turned up a few times. A clone one base away is much larger, so this may be a read error. J is TRBJ2-3 and V is TRBV7-9, with unresolved D. CDR1 is SEHNR and CDR2 is FQNEAQ in the germline V gene (reference sequence). V was shortened by 1 base and J by 8 bases, with 7 bases between the two germline ends. This CDR3 is 12 amino acids long. The CDR3 is CASSLDLGTQYF. In nucleotides, the CDR3 is TGTGCCAGCAGCTTAGATTTGGGTACGCAGTATTTT.

This clonotype has just a few counts. The chain has TRBV2 and TRBJ2-1; unclear D gene. Trimming took 7 bases from V and 9 from J, leaving 22 bases between them. Germline V gene lookup returns CDR1 SNHLY and CDR2 FYNNEI. The CDR3 has 15 amino acids. CDR3 sequence: CASKIDSLGNGEQFF. The CDR3 bases are TGTGCCAGCAAAATAGACTCCCTAGGGAACGGTGAGCAGTTCTTC.

The J gene is TRBJ2-1, the V gene TRBV12-3 or TRBV12-4, with 12 bases fitting TRBD2. CDR3 length: 18 amino acids. J lost 8 bases, V lost 2 bases, and 13 bases had no gene match. CDR3 amino acids: CASSLSTSSGGAGDEQFF. The CDR3, as DNA: TGTGCCAGCAGTTTATCTACCTCTAGCGGGGGGGCTGGGGATGAGCAGTTCTTC.

The rearrangement joins TRBV20-1 to TRBJ2-2; 9 bases align to TRBD1. V was clipped by 3 bases and J by 5 bases; unmatched bases: 10. Germline lookup yields CDR1 DFQATT and CDR2 SNEGSKA (reference sequence). There are 16 residues in the CDR3. CDR3 bases: TGCAGTGCTAGGGACAGGGGAAGAGGTTGGACCGGGGAGCTGTTTTTT. It codes for CSARDRGRGWTGELFF.

The genes are TRBV7-2 and TRBJ2-1; 8 bases align to TRBD2. This CDR3 is built from 17 residues. Germline CDR1 reads SGHTA; CDR2 reads FQGNSA. J gave up 4 bases and V 1 base, and 9 bases lay outside the gene matches. The CDR3 spells CASSLGGRGAGYNEQFF. CDR3 bases: TGTGCCAGCAGCTTAGGTGGGCGGGGGGCAGGTTACAATGAGCAGTTCTTC.

CDR3 loop: CASSLPDGSTDEQYF. The CDR3 nucleotides read TGTGCCAGCAGTTTACCCGACGGTAGTACCGATGAGCAGTACTTC. The rearrangement links TRBV12-3 or TRBV12-4 to TRBJ2-7; D is ambiguous. The length of the CDR3 is 15 residues. V dropped 2 bases and J dropped 7 bases, with 18 bases sitting between them.

This clonotype was found many times. CDR3 bases: TGCGCCAGCGGGCTGCCTGGCAAACAAGAGACCCAGTACTTC. Residues: CASGLPGKQETQYF. The V call is TRBV4-1, the J call TRBJ2-5; no clear D gene. In germline, CDR1 is MGHRA, CDR2 YSYEKL. V was pared by 8 bases and J by 2 bases, with 15 bases between. This CDR3 contains 14 residues.

This clonotype showed up just a few times. The rearrangement uses TRBV7-2 and TRBJ1-1; 9 bases match TRBD1. V was pared by 1 base and J by 4 bases, with 4 bases of the junction left unmatched. This CDR3 contains 15 residues. CDR1 is SGHTA, CDR2 FQGNSA, per germline. This chain's CDR3 is CASSLGGQGGTEAFF. The DNA for the CDR3 is TGTGCCAGCAGCTTAGGGGGACAGGGTGGCACTGAAGCTTTCTTT.

On this clonotype: At one boundary the junction diverges from the germline segment, which might be a read error. The chain is built from TRBV6-6 and TRBJ2-3; D may be TRBD1 (5 bases). Germline V gene lookup returns CDR1 MNHNY and CDR2 SVGAGI (reference sequence). The CDR3 has 14 residues. The CDR3 nucleotides read TGTGCCGGCAGTAGACAGTGGAGCACAGATACGCAGTATTTT. Encoded protein: CAGSRQWSTDTQYF.

Comment on this clonotype: Possible read error: a much larger clone is one base away. Since the CDR3 does not end with the conserved phenylalanine or tryptophan, this likely comes from a read error. V usage is TRBV9 and J usage is TRBJ2-1, with D possibly being TRBD2 (5 bases). Trimming took off 1 base at V and 0 bases at J, with 8 bases between the two ends. The CDR3 loop spans 15 amino acids. Per the germline V gene, CDR1 is SGDLS and CDR2 is YYNGEE. DNA for the CDR3: TGTGCCAGCAGCGTATTGGGGAGCTCCTACAATGAGCAGTTCTCC. This codes for CASSVLGSSYNEQFS.

The CDR3 loop reads CASRPGTGGSQPQHF. DNA of the CDR3: TGTGCCAGCAGGCCCGGGACAGGCGGCAGTCAGCCCCAGCATTTT. V and J are TRBV12-3 or TRBV12-4 and TRBJ1-5; 8 bases align to TRBD1. This CDR3 has 15 amino acids. V shed 6 bases, J shed 6 bases, and the junction held 10 bases outside the gene matches.

This clonotype was picked up a small number of times. The chain carries TRBV20-1 and TRBJ2-2; 13 nucleotides line up with TRBD2. Germline trimming cut 4 bases from V and 0 bases from J; bases unmatched to any gene: 2. The length of the CDR3 is 16 residues. CDR1 DFQATT and CDR2 SNEGSKA come from the germline V gene (reference sequence). CDR3 DNA: TGCAGTGCTATGACTAGCGGGGGGACGAACACCGGGGAGCTGTTTTTT. Its translation is CSAMTSGGTNTGELFF.

Ten or more counts support this clonotype. This sequence joins TRBV7-3 and TRBJ2-7; 10 bases align to TRBD1. J gave up 7 bases and V 5 bases, and 11 bases lay outside the gene matches. This CDR3 is 15 amino acids long. CDR1 and CDR2 (germline): SGHTA, FQGTGA. In DNA form, the CDR3 reads TGTGCCAGCAGCATAAGGGGGACAGGGGCCCGTGAGCAGTACTTC. The encoded protein is CASSIRGTGAREQYF.